The next 25 T cell receptor beta chains were all read from a single sample in a study of blood T cell repertoires in COVID-19. The method was immunoSEQ multiplex PCR; TCRdb's version includes in-frame clones alone and lacks a portion of them. The table shows a few hundred thousand clones, with 70% to 90% occurring only once. The sample was peripheral blood. All receptors come from a human donor in a cohort sampled during active COVID-19.

This sequence joins TRBV6-5 and TRBJ1-2, with 9 bases fitting TRBD1. The ends lost 7 bases at V and 2 bases at J; junction bases unmatched: 5. The germline gives CDR1 MNHEY, CDR2 SVGAGI. CDR3 length: 14 amino acids. DNA for the CDR3: TGTGCCAGCACCAGGGGACAGGGAAACTATGGCTACACCTTC. Its translation is CASTRGQGNYGYTF.

The chain recombines TRBV4-3 with TRBJ2-7; D possibly corresponds to TRBD1 (6 bases). CDR1 is LGHNA and CDR2 is YSLEER in the germline V gene. The length of the CDR3 is 14 residues. The V end was cut by 1 base, the J end by 2 bases, with 9 bases between. The CDR3 DNA follows: TGCGCCAGCAGCCAAGTAACAGGGACCTACGAGCAGTACTTC. Translated: CASSQVTGTYEQYF.

J is TRBJ2-7 and V is TRBV12-3 or TRBV12-4; tentatively, D is TRBD1 (5 bases). With 0 bases removed from V and 5 bases from J, the gap between germline ends came to 8 bases. The CDR3 has 13 residues. CDR3: CASSLAGQHEQYF. As DNA, the CDR3 is TGTGCCAGCAGTTTAGCGGGGCAGCACGAGCAGTACTTC.

The chain links TRBV7-6 to TRBJ2-3; maybe TRBD2 (6 bases). The V end lost 2 bases, the J end lost 3 bases, and 18 bases lay between the germline ends. In germline, CDR1 is SGHVS, CDR2 FNYEAQ. The CDR3 totals 17 residues. The CDR3 reads CASSLRMGGRRTDTQYF. The CDR3 DNA follows: TGTGCCAGCAGCTTAAGGATGGGGGGAAGGAGAACAGATACGCAGTATTTT.

The genes are TRBV5-1 and TRBJ2-7; no firm D call. The germline V and J ends were trimmed by 2 bases and 0 bases, with 3 bases remaining between them. Germline V gives CDR1 SGHRS, CDR2 YFSETQ. This CDR3 is built from 12 residues. CDR3 residues: CASSFGSYEQYF. The CDR3 DNA follows: TGCGCCAGCAGCTTCGGCTCCTACGAGCAGTACTTC.

The V and J genes are TRBV28 and TRBJ2-7; 7 nucleotides agree with TRBD2. Trimming removed 10 bases from V and 7 bases from J; junction bases left unmatched: 7. The CDR3 has 11 amino acids. The germline V gene encodes CDR1 MDHEN and CDR2 SYDVKM. CDR3 loop: CATALGGEQYF. The CDR3 DNA follows: TGTGCCACCGCTTTGGGAGGGGAGCAGTACTTC.

This sequence joins TRBV4-3 and TRBJ1-2; 7 bases fit TRBD1. This CDR3 has 14 amino acids. V gave up 1 base and J gave up 6 bases; unmatched junction bases: 5. Germline V gene lookup returns CDR1 LGHNA and CDR2 YSLEER. The CDR3 region has the DNA TGCGCCAGCAGCCAAGTTTTGCAGGGGGATGGCTACACCTTC. Translation gives CASSQVLQGDGYTF.

The rearrangement joins TRBV6-5 to TRBJ2-3; TRBD2 matches at 8 bases. CDR3 length: 15 amino acids. The ends lost 6 bases at V and 3 bases at J; junction bases unmatched: 8. Germline lookup yields CDR1 MNHEY and CDR2 SVGAGI. Written as DNA, the CDR3 is TGTGCCAGCAGCATCCGGCGGGGGGAAACAGATACGCAGTATTTT. Protein: CASSIRRGETDTQYF.

This sequence joins TRBV20-1 and TRBJ1-2; the D is unclear. Trimming left V 0 bases short and J 6 bases short, with 2 bases between. The CDR3 totals 10 residues. The germline gives CDR1 DFQATT, CDR2 SNEGSKA (reference sequence). The CDR3 protein is CSARDNGYTF. CDR3 sequence (DNA): TGCAGTGCTAGAGACAATGGCTACACCTTC.

J is TRBJ1-3 and V is TRBV25-1; D is unresolved. Looked up from germline, CDR1 is MGHDK and CDR2 is SYGVNS. The V gene lost 0 bases and the J gene lost 0 bases, with 6 bases spanning the gap. The CDR3 loop spans 15 amino acids. Written as DNA, the CDR3 is TGTGCCAGCAGTGAATATCGCAGCTCTGGAAACACCATATATTTT. This codes for CASSEYRSSGNTIYF.

CDR3 bases: TGTGCCAGCAGCGTAGCAACTAGCGGAACCTACGAGCAGTACTTC. Encoded protein: CASSVATSGTYEQYF. The chain is built from TRBV9 and TRBJ2-7; 8 positions match TRBD2. The germline gives CDR1 SGDLS, CDR2 YYNGEE. Germline trimming cut 0 bases from V and 2 bases from J; bases unmatched to any gene: 4. CDR3 size: 15 residues.

This chain connects TRBV7-6 to TRBJ1-1; possible D gene TRBD1, 6 bases. The CDR3 runs to 17 residues. Per germline, CDR1 SGHVS and CDR2 FNYEAQ. Trimming shortened V by 5 bases and J by 1 base, and 20 bases separated the two germline ends. The CDR3 nucleotides are TGTGCCAGCAGCGGACTGGGGGGGCAGGGGAGGAACACTGAAGCTTTCTTT. This sequence encodes CASSGLGGQGRNTEAFF.

This clone was detected ten times or more. V gene TRBV28 combines with J gene TRBJ2-7, with a weak D call TRBD2 (5 bases). This CDR3 has 14 residues. Trimming left V 8 bases short and J 4 bases short, with 18 bases between. The germline V gene encodes CDR1 MDHEN and CDR2 SYDVKM. CDR3 sequence: CASSGGFQYYEQYF. The CDR3 DNA reads as TGTGCCAGCTCCGGCGGGTTTCAGTATTACGAGCAGTACTTC.

This chain uses TRBV7-3 with TRBJ1-6; D gene uncertain. The CDR3 totals 14 residues. V lost 3 bases and J 5 bases, leaving 8 bases between the germline ends. Germline-derived CDR1 and CDR2 are SGHTA and FQGTGA. The CDR3 protein is CASSFGPDNSPLHF. CDR3 DNA: TGTGCCAGCAGCTTTGGGCCAGATAATTCACCCCTCCACTTT.

The chain carries TRBV5-1 and TRBJ1-4; D unclear. The CDR3 sequence is 15 residues long. V was pared by 0 bases and J by 8 bases, with 14 bases between. Germline V CDR1 and CDR2: SGHRS, YFSETQ. The CDR3 loop is CASSLAGTYREKLFF. CDR3 sequence (DNA): TGCGCCAGCAGCTTGGCTGGTACATATCGAGAAAAACTGTTTTTT.

The chain is built from TRBV27 and TRBJ2-3; 8 bases fit TRBD2. Germline CDR1 MNHEY, CDR2 SMNVEV (reference sequence). CDR3 size: 16 residues. Trimming at V came to 4 bases and at J to 1 base, leaving 7 bases not matched to a gene. CDR3 protein: CASSSPLAVRTDTQYF. In nucleotides, the CDR3 is TGTGCCAGCAGTTCACCACTAGCGGTACGCACAGATACGCAGTATTTT.

J is TRBJ2-7 and V is TRBV19; 12 bases match TRBD1. Germline V CDR1 and CDR2: LNHDA, SQIVND (reference sequence). V trimming: 4 bases; J trimming: 3 bases; junction bases outside the gene matches: 13. The CDR3 runs to 18 residues. In DNA, the CDR3 is TGTGCCAGTAGTAACGGGGGACAGGGGGCCGCCGGGGTCTACGAGCAGTACTTC. It codes for CASSNGGQGAAGVYEQYF.

This clone appeared once. The chain is built from TRBV14 and TRBJ2-7; D perhaps matches TRBD1 (7 bases). Per germline, CDR1 SGHDN and CDR2 FVKESK. The length of the CDR3 is 17 residues. V was cut by 3 bases and J by 2 bases, with 20 bases left in between. This CDR3 reads CASSQEAGQIIAYEQYF. The DNA of the CDR3 is TGTGCCAGCAGCCAGGAGGCGGGACAGATCATAGCCTACGAGCAGTACTTC.

V and J are TRBV4-3 and TRBJ1-2; D is undetermined. This CDR3 spans 14 amino acids. Germline assignment: CDR1 LGHNA and CDR2 YSLEER. V was cut by 4 bases and J by 5 bases, with 14 bases left in between. The CDR3 region is CASSPRGNPYGYTF. The CDR3 DNA reads as TGCGCCAGCAGCCCTCGAGGGAATCCTTATGGCTACACCTTC.

The V gene is TRBV11-1, the J gene TRBJ1-5; perhaps TRBD1 as D (6 bases). This CDR3 spans 14 amino acids. V lost 5 bases and J lost 9, with 17 bases in between. Germline V gives CDR1 SGHAT, CDR2 FQDESV (reference sequence). CDR3: CASSGDGTSVPQHF. As DNA, the CDR3 is TGTGCCAGCAGCGGGGACGGGACATCGGTGCCCCAGCATTTT.

V is TRBV5-5 and J is TRBJ2-7, with D possibly TRBD2 on 5 matching bases. The V gene lost 0 bases and the J gene lost 4 bases, with 11 bases spanning the gap. This CDR3 contains 14 residues. From germline, CDR1 is SGHKS and CDR2 YYEKEE (reference sequence). The CDR3 bases are TGTGCCAGCAGCTTGGGGGAGCAGCCGTACGAGCAGTACTTC. Protein sequence: CASSLGEQPYEQYF. Based on the CDR3 plus reference TRBV5-5 and TRBJ2-7, the full variable domain is DAGVTQSPTHLIKTRGQQVTLRCSPISGHKSVSWYQQVLGQGPQFIFQYYEKEERGRGNFPDRFSARQFPNYSSELNVNALLLGDSALYLCASSLGEQPYEQYFGPGTRLTVT.

This rearrangement joins TRBV9 to TRBJ2-1, with D maybe TRBD2 (6 bases). Germline values: CDR1 SGDLS, CDR2 YYNGEE. CDR3 length equals 15 residues. V lost 3 bases, J lost 4 bases, and 14 bases lay in between. The CDR3 loop is CASSAGGSQYNEQFF. The DNA of the CDR3 is TGTGCCAGCAGCGCCGGAGGGTCCCAATACAATGAGCAGTTCTTC.

The chain couples TRBV28 to TRBJ1-4; perhaps TRBD1 as D (5 bases). Germline values: CDR1 MDHEN, CDR2 SYDVKM. CDR3 length: 15 amino acids. The V and J ends lost 0 bases and 7 bases respectively, with 12 bases between them. CDR3 coding DNA: TGTGCCAGCAGTTTATGGGGGACTGGGCCTGAAAAACTGTTTTTT. Residues: CASSLWGTGPEKLFF.

The chain employs TRBV30 and TRBJ1-4; D perhaps matches TRBD1 (5 bases). The CDR3 contains 15 residues. The ends were cut back, 3 bases at V and 3 bases at J, with 14 bases in the middle. The germline V gene has CDR1 GTSNPN and CDR2 SVGIG (reference sequence). The CDR3 is CAWRGGRGANEKLFF. Here the CDR3 DNA reads TGTGCCTGGAGGGGAGGGAGAGGGGCTAATGAAAAACTGTTTTTT.

The chain combines TRBV7-7 with TRBJ2-5, with a weak D call TRBD2 (7 bases). The germline CDR1 and CDR2 sequences are SSHAT and FNYEAQ (reference sequence). The CDR3 runs 14 residues. CDR3 sequence (DNA): TGTGCTAGCCCGGGGGCTAGCGGCCAAGAGACCCAGTACTTC. Amino acid sequence: CASPGASGQETQYF.